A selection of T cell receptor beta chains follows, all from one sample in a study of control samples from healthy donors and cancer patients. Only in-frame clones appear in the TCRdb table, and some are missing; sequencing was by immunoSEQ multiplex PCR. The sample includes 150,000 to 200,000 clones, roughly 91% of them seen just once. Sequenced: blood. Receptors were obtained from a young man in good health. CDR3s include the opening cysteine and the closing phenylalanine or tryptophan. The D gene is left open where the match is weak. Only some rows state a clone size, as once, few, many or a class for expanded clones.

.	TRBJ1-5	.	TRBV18	TGTGCCAGCTCACCACAGGGGGACGACCAGCCCCAGCATTTT	CASSPQGDDQPQHF
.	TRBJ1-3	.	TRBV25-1	TGTGCCAGCAGCTATGGGGCCAATGAATATTTT	CASSYGANEYF
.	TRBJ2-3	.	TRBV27	TGTGCCAGCAGTTTATCGAAACTAGCTAGGACAGATACGCAGTATTTT	CASSLSKLARTDTQYF
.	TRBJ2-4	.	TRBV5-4	TGTGCCAGCAGCCGAAGGTCGCAGACAGCTCAAAACATTCAGTACTTC	CASSRRSQTAQNIQYF
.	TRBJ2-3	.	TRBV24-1	TGTGCCACCAGCCCGGGGGTCCCAGATACGCAGTATTTT	CATSPGVPDTQYF
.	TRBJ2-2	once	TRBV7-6	TGTGCCAGCAGCCGGGCGGTTGGGCCTACCGGGGAGCTGTTTTTT	CASSRAVGPTGELFF
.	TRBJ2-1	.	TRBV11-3	TGTGCCAGCAGCTTAGGCTTTCCCCAGGGCGATGAGCAGTTCTTC	CASSLGFPQGDEQFF
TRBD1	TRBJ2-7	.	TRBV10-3	TGTGCCATCAGTGAGGACAGGGGGTCAAATGAGCAGTACTTC	CAISEDRGSNEQYF
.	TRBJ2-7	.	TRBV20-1	TGCAGTGCTGGTGGGGGAACAGGGAAAAACGAGCAGTACTTC	CSAGGGTGKNEQYF
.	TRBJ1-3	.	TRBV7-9	TGTGCCAGTCAAAGGGACGGATTTTTGTCTGGAAACACCATATATTTT	CASQRDGFLSGNTIYF
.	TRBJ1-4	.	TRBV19	TGTGCCAGTAGTATCCTCGGGGGAGTTAATGAAAAACTGTTTTTT	CASSILGGVNEKLFF
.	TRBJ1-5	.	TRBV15	TGTGCCACCAGCAGACATGGCGGGGAAGGGCCCCAGCATTTT	CATSRHGGEGPQHF
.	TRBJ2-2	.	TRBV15	TGTGCCACCAGCAGAGTGCGGGCCCTGGCGCGGGAGCTGTTTTTT	CATSRVRALARELFF
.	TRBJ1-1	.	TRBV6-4	TGTGCCAGCAGAGGTGGGAACACTGAAGCTTTCTTT	CASRGGNTEAFF
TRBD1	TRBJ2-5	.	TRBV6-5	TGTGCCGGGTCCGGGACAGGGAAATGGAAGACCCAGTACTTC	CAGSGTGKWKTQYF
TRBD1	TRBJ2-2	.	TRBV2	TGTGCCAGCAGTCGAGGACAGGGGGCTACCGCGAACACCGGGGAGCTGTTTTTT	CASSRGQGATANTGELFF
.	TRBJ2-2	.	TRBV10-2	TGCGCCAGCAGTCCTATCGGGGAGCTGTTTTTT	CASSPIGELFF
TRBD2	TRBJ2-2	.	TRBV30	TGTGCCTGGACGGGGGGGCAGACCGGGGAGCTGTTTTTT	CAWTGGQTGELFF
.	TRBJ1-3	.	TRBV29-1	TGCAGCGTTGAAGTCGCCTCTGGAAACACCATATATTTT	CSVEVASGNTIYF
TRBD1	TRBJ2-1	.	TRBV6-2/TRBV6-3	TGTGCCAGCAGTTACGCTGGGGACAGGGGGTACAATGAGCAGTTCTTC	CASSYAGDRGYNEQFF
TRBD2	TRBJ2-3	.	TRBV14	TGTGCCAGCAGCCAAGAACTAGCGGGGTCAGATACGCAGTATTTT	CASSQELAGSDTQYF
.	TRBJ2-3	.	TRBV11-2	TGTGCCAGCAGCTCGACCCACGTCGGACGCGCAGATACGCAGTATTTT	CASSSTHVGRADTQYF
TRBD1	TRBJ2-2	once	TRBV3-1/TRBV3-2	TGTGCCAGCAGCCAAGACCGACAGGGTGTGACCGGGGAGCTGTTTTTT	CASSQDRQGVTGELFF
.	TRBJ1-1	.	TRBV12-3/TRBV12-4	TGTGCCAGCAGTTACTCCCGAGGCACTGAAGCTTTCTTT	CASSYSRGTEAFF
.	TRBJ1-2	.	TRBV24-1	TGTGCCACCAGTGATGGGCAGTACTATGGCTACACCTTC	CATSDGQYYGYTF
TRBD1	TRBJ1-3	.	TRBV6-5	TGTGCCAGCAGCCGGGACAGGGCTGGAAACACCATATATTTT	CASSRDRAGNTIYF
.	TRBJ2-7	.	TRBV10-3	TGTGCCATCAGTGAGGCGGACCTGAGGCAGCAGTACTTC	CAISEADLRQQYF
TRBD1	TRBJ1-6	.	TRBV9	TGTGCCAGCAGTGGTGCTCGAGCAGGGGGGAATTCACCCCTCCACTTT	CASSGARAGGNSPLHF
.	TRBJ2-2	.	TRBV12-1	TGTGCCAGCAGCTTTACTAGCAGAAACACCGGGGAGCTGTTTTTT	CASSFTSRNTGELFF
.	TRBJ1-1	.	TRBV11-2	TGTGCCAGCGCGACAGGAGGACGCACTGAAGCTTTCTTT	CASATGGRTEAFF
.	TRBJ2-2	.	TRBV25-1	TGTGCCAGCAGTGCCTTACGGGACTCGAACACCGGGGAGCTGTTTTTT	CASSALRDSNTGELFF
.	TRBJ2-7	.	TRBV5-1	TGCGCCAGCAGCTTGGCCGCTCAGGGCTACGAGCAGTACTTC	CASSLAAQGYEQYF
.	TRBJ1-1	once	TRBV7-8	TGTGCCAGCAGCCGCAGGGGTGACACTGAAGCTTTCTTT	CASSRRGDTEAFF
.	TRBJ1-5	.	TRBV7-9	TGTGCCAGCAGCTTAGGAGGAGGTCAGCCCCAGCATTTT	CASSLGGGQPQHF
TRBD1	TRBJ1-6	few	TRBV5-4	TGTGCCAGCAGCTCTTGGACAGGGGAAATCCCCCTCCACTTT	CASSSWTGEIPLHF
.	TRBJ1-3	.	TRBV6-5	TGTGCCAGCAGTTACTCCGGTCAGGGGCTTGGAAACACCATATATTTT	CASSYSGQGLGNTIYF
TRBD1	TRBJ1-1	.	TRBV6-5	TGTGCCAGCAAACTACAGGGGGCGGACACTGAAGCTTTCTTT	CASKLQGADTEAFF
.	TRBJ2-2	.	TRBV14	TGTGCCAGCAGCCAAGAGAGCCCCACCGGGGAGCTGTTTTTT	CASSQESPTGELFF
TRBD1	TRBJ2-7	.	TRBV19	TGTGCCAGTAGTGCCGGACAGGGTGGCATTCCCTACGAGCAGTACTTC	CASSAGQGGIPYEQYF
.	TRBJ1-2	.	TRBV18	TGTGCCAGCCACGCCGGATGGGGGGGAGATTATGGCTACACCTTC	CASHAGWGGDYGYTF
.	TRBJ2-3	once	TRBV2	TGTGCCAGCAGTGGACCCGGGACTGCAGAGGGAATAGATACGCAGTATTTT	CASSGPGTAEGIDTQYF
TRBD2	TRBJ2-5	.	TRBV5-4	TGTGCCAGCAGTTCTCCCGGGACTAGCGGGGGGGCAGAGACCCAGTACTTC	CASSSPGTSGGAETQYF
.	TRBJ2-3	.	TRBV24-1	TGTGCCACCAGGGGGCATCTGGATACGCAGTATTTT	CATRGHLDTQYF
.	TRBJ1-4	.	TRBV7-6	TGTGCCAGCAGCTTAGGCGGCTTGAATGAAAAACTGTTTTTT	CASSLGGLNEKLFF
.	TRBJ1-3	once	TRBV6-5	TGTGCCAGCACCCTTGAAGTCGGAGGAAACACCATATATTTT	CASTLEVGGNTIYF
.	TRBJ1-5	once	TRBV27	TGTGCCAGCAGTTCCCGGGTCCTAAGGGATCAGCCCCAGCATTTT	CASSSRVLRDQPQHF
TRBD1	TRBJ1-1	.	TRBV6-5	TGTGCCAGCAGACTACAGGGGGCTGTCGGCACTGAAGCTTTCTTT	CASRLQGAVGTEAFF
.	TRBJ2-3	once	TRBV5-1	TGCGCCAGCACCTGGCGCAGGTTCACAGATACGCAGTATTTT	CASTWRRFTDTQYF
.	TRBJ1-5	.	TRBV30	TGTGCCTGGGGGGCTGAGAGCAATCAGCCCCAGCATTTT	CAWGAESNQPQHF
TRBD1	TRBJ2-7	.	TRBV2	TGTGCCAGCAGTGCGACAGGGAGCTCCTACGAGCAGTACTTC	CASSATGSSYEQYF
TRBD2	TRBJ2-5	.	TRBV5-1	TGCGCCAGCAGCTTGGAGGGAGGGGAGACCCAGTACTTC	CASSLEGGETQYF
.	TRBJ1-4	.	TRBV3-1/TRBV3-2	TGTGCCAGCAGCCAAGTTTCGGCCATACTGTTTTTT	CASSQVSAILFF
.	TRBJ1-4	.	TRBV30	TGTGCCTGGATGACTGGGGCTAATGAAAAACTGTTTTTT	CAWMTGANEKLFF
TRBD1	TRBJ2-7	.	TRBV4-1	TGCGCCAGCCGACCGGGACAGGGTTTTATCCGCGAGCAGTACTTC	CASRPGQGFIREQYF
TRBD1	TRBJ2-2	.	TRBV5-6	TGTGCCAGCAGCTCCACAGGGGCCGGGGAGCTGTTTTTT	CASSSTGAGELFF
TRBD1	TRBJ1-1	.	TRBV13	TGTGCCAGCAGCTTAAACCAGGGGGCGGAGACTGAAGCTTTCTTT	CASSLNQGAETEAFF
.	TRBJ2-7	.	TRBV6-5	TGTGCCAGCAGTTATACCACCGGGCCAGCCTACGAGCAGTACTTC	CASSYTTGPAYEQYF
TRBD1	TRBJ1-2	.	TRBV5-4	TGTGCCAGCAGCCACGGGGACAGGGAAAACTATGGCTACACCTTC	CASSHGDRENYGYTF
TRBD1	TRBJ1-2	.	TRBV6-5	TGTGCCAGCACACAGGGGGCGTCCGGCTACACCTTC	CASTQGASGYTF